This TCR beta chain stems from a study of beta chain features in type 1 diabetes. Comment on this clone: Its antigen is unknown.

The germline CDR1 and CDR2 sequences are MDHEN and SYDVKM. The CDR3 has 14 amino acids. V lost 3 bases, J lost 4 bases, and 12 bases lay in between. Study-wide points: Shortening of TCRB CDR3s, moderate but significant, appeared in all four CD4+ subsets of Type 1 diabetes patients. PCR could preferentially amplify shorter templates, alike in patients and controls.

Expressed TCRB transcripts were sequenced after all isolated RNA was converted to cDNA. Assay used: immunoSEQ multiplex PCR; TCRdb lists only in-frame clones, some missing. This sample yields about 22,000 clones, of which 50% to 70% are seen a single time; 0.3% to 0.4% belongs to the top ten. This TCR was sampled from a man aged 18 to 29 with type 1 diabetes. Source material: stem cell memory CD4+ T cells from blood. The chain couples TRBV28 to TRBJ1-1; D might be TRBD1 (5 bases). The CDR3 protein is CASSFTGGGTEAFF. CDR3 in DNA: TGTGCCAGCAGTTTTACAGGCGGTGGCACTGAAGCTTTCTTT.